This T cell receptor beta chain derives from a study of T cell repertoires in cytomegalovirus infection (dated by TCRdb to the late 2010s). Regarding the study in general: Donor HLA type was relevant to the analysis, as public TCR beta signatures indicated carriage of CMV infection together with the matching HLA type. Study-wide conclusions, independent of this receptor: Cumulative frequency of public TCR beta family members discriminated carriers of CMV infection plus the relevant HLA type in this cohort and an independent 352-donor cohort. The ex vivo response was dominated by HLA-C-restricted CMV-specific TCR beta clonotypes, which also provided the single most frequent clonotype in two of eight donors.

This clonotype appeared many times. Its antigen remains undetermined. Per-base qualities were not stored, and no clone one base away is much larger. Sequencing relied on an Illumina HiSeq 1500. Through fastp at Q25 and MiXCR, TCRdb rebuilt clones from the public reads, retaining in-frame beta chains. For every CDR3 protein sequence, its rows merge into one entry that carries the most common genes and DNA. The sample table lists some 220,000 distinct CDR3 sequences, about 5.9% of them with a count of one. Roughly 6.5% of the sample rests with the top ten. Trimming costs V 3 bases and J 4 bases, and their ends lie 21 bases apart. Its CDR3 holds 17 amino acids, cysteine through phenylalanine. Here the CDR3 DNA is all that survives: 51 bases in frame from base 1.

Material: PBMCs. The sequence came from a human donor in good health (CMV status not recorded). Some clones in this sample may be carry-over from other donors' samples. Recombination connected TRBV12-3 or TRBV12-4 to TRBJ2-5; the D segment could be TRBD1, given 6 matching bases. Here is the DNA: TGTGCCAGCAGTTTGTCCCTTTCACAGGGTTCTGGAGAGACCCAGTACTTC. This sequence encodes CASSLSLSQGSGETQYF.